This TCR beta chain was profiled in a study of CD8+ T cells in alopecia areata. Extracted from the samples, RNA was reverse transcribed into cDNA to serve as the sequencing template. The data were produced by immunoSEQ multiplex PCR, yet TCRdb's version contains in-frame clones alone and is incomplete. Of under 250,000 clones listed, about 53% are singletons. V was pared by 1 base and J by 4 bases, with 11 bases of the junction left unmatched. The CDR3 is 17 residues long. The germline V gene has CDR1 SGHNT and CDR2 YYREEE (reference sequence). The chain carries TRBV5-4 and TRBJ1-3, with 7 nucleotides matching TRBD1. The TCR sequence derives from a human donor with alopecia areata. The input for sequencing was CD4+ T cells sorted from blood, taken at week 0. CDR3 amino acids: CASSLKQGVTGGNTIYF. CDR3 sequence (DNA): TGTGCCAGCAGCTTGAAGCAGGGGGTCACGGGAGGAAACACCATATATTTT. Variable domain in full (rest from reference TRBV5-4 and TRBJ1-3): ETGVTQSPTHLIKTRGQQVTLRCSSQSGHNTVSWYQQALGQGPQFIFQYYREEENGRGNFPPRFSGLQFPNYSSELNVNALELDDSALYLCASSLKQGVTGGNTIYFGEGSWLTVV.